The 24 T cell receptor beta chains presented below share a single source sample, sequenced in a study of CD8 T cells in Susac syndrome. RNA totalling about 0.5 to 1 ug underwent reverse transcription with random hexamers. TCRdb ran MiXCR on the immunoSEQ multiplex PCR reads and lists one entry per CDR3 protein. Of around 170,000 distinct CDR3 sequences in the sample, about 90% were seen once. Specimen: CD4+ T cells from PBMCs. These receptor sequences come from a human donor in good health.

This chain uses TRBV6-1 with TRBJ2-3, with 10 bases lining up with TRBD1. Germline V gives CDR1 MNHNS, CDR2 SASEGT. Trimming took 6 bases from V and 5 from J; bases not matched to a gene: 8. CDR3 length: 15 amino acids. CDR3 nucleotide sequence: TGTGCCAGCAGCTCCGGGACAGGGGTCGGAGATACGCAGTATTTT. Translation gives CASSSGTGVGDTQYF.

V usage is TRBV18 and J usage is TRBJ2-2, with D possibly being TRBD2 (5 bases). The germline gives CDR1 KGHSH, CDR2 LQKENI. V was clipped by 6 bases and J by 6 bases, with 14 bases between them. The CDR3 is 14 residues long. The CDR3 nucleotides read TGTGCCAGCTCGCCCGGACTTGACTCCGGGGAGCTGTTTTTT. Its protein is CASSPGLDSGELFF.

The sample holds a few counts of this clonotype. The chain uses TRBV2 and TRBJ2-7; 7 bases agree with TRBD2. V was clipped by 7 bases and J by 3 bases; unmatched bases: 12. Germline assignment: CDR1 SNHLY and CDR2 FYNNEI. The CDR3 is made up of 15 amino acids. The CDR3 protein is CASMTERDGSYEQYF. The CDR3 bases are TGTGCCAGCATGACCGAGCGGGACGGGAGCTACGAGCAGTACTTC.

This chain connects TRBV29-1 to TRBJ1-1; TRBD1 matches at 7 bases. Germline V gives CDR1 SQVTM, CDR2 ANQGSEA. With V trimmed by 7 bases and J by 3 bases, 8 bases remained unmatched. The CDR3 contains 13 residues. CDR3 residues: CSATTGVDTEAFF. The CDR3 DNA is TGCAGCGCCACCACAGGGGTAGACACTGAAGCTTTCTTT.

The J gene is TRBJ1-1, the V gene TRBV20-1; D unclear. V was trimmed by 6 bases and J by 0 bases, leaving 11 bases between them. Germline CDR1 is DFQATT and CDR2 is SNEGSKA (reference sequence). The CDR3 extends over 13 amino acids. In DNA, the CDR3 is TGCAGTGCCACACCCAGGATGAACACTGAAGCTTTCTTT. Protein product: CSATPRMNTEAFF.

Turning to this clonotype: The junction differs from germline at one of its ends, possibly a read error. The chain combines TRBV25-1 with TRBJ1-2, with D unresolved. Per the germline V gene, CDR1 is MGHDK and CDR2 is SYGVNS. The CDR3 consists of 14 residues. Here the CDR3 DNA reads TGTACCAGCAGTGAATACGACGCTAACTATGGCTACACCTTC. Protein: CTSSEYDANYGYTF.

The rearrangement uses TRBV6-5 and TRBJ1-2; D unclear. Germline V gene sequence: CDR1 MNHEY, CDR2 SVGAGI. V lost 2 bases, J lost 8 bases, and 15 bases lay in between. CDR3 length equals 14 residues. The CDR3 DNA follows: TGTGCCAGCAGTTACGGCTCCGGGTTACGCGGCTACACCTTC. Amino acids: CASSYGSGLRGYTF.

J is TRBJ2-3 and V is TRBV20-1; possible D gene TRBD1, 6 bases. The CDR3 is 15 amino acids. Germline V gene sequence: CDR1 DFQATT, CDR2 SNEGSKA (reference sequence). Between the trimmed V and J ends, which lost 2 bases and 1 base, there was a span of 13 bases. The CDR3 bases are TGCAGTGCTAGACCCCTGGACAGACGCACAGATACGCAGTATTTT. Translating it yields CSARPLDRRTDTQYF.

The chain recombines TRBV11-2 with TRBJ2-2; D possibly uses TRBD1 or TRBD2 (7 bases each). Germline CDR1 is SGHAT and CDR2 is FQNNGV. The CDR3 is 16 amino acids. V was cut by 5 bases and J by 6 bases, with 19 bases left in between. The CDR3 is CASSGGDRKGAGELFF. Written as DNA, the CDR3 is TGTGCCAGCAGCGGGGGGGACAGAAAGGGAGCCGGGGAGCTGTTTTTT.

The rearrangement joins TRBV5-1 to TRBJ2-5, with TRBD1 matching over 8 bases. CDR1 SGHRS and CDR2 YFSETQ come from the germline V gene. Trimming cost V 3 bases and J 1 base; bases outside gene matches: 8. CDR3 length equals 16 residues. The CDR3 coding sequence is TGCGCCAGCAGCTCCTCCGGGACAGGTACCCAAGAGACCCAGTACTTC. Translated, it gives CASSSSGTGTQETQYF. Full variable domain (outside the CDR3, taken from reference TRBV5-1 and TRBJ2-5): KAGVTQTPRYLIKTRGQQVTLSCSPISGHRSVSWYQQTPGQGLQFLFEYFSETQRNKGNFPGRFSGRQFSNSRSEMNVSTLELGDSALYLCASSSSGTGTQETQYFGPGTRLLVL.

The J gene is TRBJ2-2, the V gene TRBV20-1; D perhaps matches TRBD1 (6 bases). Trimming shortened V by 3 bases and J by 3 bases, and 14 bases separated the two germline ends. This CDR3 region has 15 residues. Germline CDR1 is DFQATT and CDR2 is SNEGSKA (reference sequence). This chain's CDR3 is CSARIGGRDTGELFF. The CDR3 region has the DNA TGCAGTGCTAGGATTGGGGGCCGGGACACCGGGGAGCTGTTTTTT.

This rearrangement joins TRBV7-9 to TRBJ1-2; no clear D. The germline CDR1 and CDR2 sequences are SEHNR and FQNEAQ (reference sequence). V was trimmed by 7 bases and J by 4 bases, leaving 10 bases between them. The CDR3 covers 12 residues. CDR3 sequence reads: CASTRQFYGYTF. The CDR3 coding sequence is TGTGCCAGCACCCGACAATTCTATGGCTACACCTTC. The full variable domain, in which reference TRBV7-9 and TRBJ1-2 provide the parts outside the CDR3, is DTGVSQNPRHKITKRGQNVTFRCDPISEHNRLYWYRQTLGQGPEFLTYFQNEAQLEKSRLLSDRFSAERPKGSFSTLEIQRTEQGDSAMYLCASTRQFYGYTFGSGTRLTVV.

This clonotype was seen a handful of times. The rearrangement joins TRBV29-1 to TRBJ2-7, with D possibly matching TRBD2 (6 bases). The CDR3 totals 12 residues. V was cut by 6 bases and J by 3 bases, with 12 bases left in between. Germline loops: CDR1 SQVTM, CDR2 ANQGSEA. CDR3 coding DNA: TGCAGCGTCTCCGGGGGAAACTACGAGCAGTACTTC. Protein product: CSVSGGNYEQYF.

The chain is built from TRBV20-1 and TRBJ1-1; 8 bases are shared with TRBD1. Germline assignment: CDR1 DFQATT and CDR2 SNEGSKA (reference sequence). Germline trimming cut 1 base from V and 5 bases from J; bases unmatched to any gene: 0. The CDR3 is made up of 12 amino acids. The CDR3 DNA sequence: TGCAGTGCTAGAGGACAGGGGACTGAAGCTTTCTTT. Its protein is CSARGQGTEAFF.

V is TRBV2 and J is TRBJ1-1; D is possibly TRBD1 (5 bases). Germline V gene lookup returns CDR1 SNHLY and CDR2 FYNNEI. The CDR3 has 14 residues. V dropped 6 bases and J dropped 0 bases, with 11 bases sitting between them. CDR3 sequence: CASSRGTVNTEAFF. Written as DNA, the CDR3 is TGTGCCAGCAGCCGAGGGACGGTGAACACTGAAGCTTTCTTT.

The rearrangement uses TRBV2 and TRBJ1-4; TRBD1 agrees at 9 bases. In germline, CDR1 is SNHLY, CDR2 FYNNEI. This CDR3 is 14 amino acids long. V gave up 7 bases and J gave up 9 bases; unmatched junction bases: 9. The CDR3 sequence: CASNSKDRGKKLFF. DNA of the CDR3: TGTGCCAGCAATTCGAAGGACAGGGGTAAAAAACTGTTTTTT.

This clonotype was detected only a few times. The chain links TRBV7-9 to TRBJ2-3, with D unresolved. V dropped 5 bases and J dropped 8 bases, with 11 bases sitting between them. This CDR3 has 12 amino acids. Germline CDR1 is SEHNR and CDR2 is FQNEAQ (reference sequence). The CDR3 loop reads CASSLPQGTQYF. Here the CDR3 DNA reads TGTGCCAGCAGCCTGCCCCAAGGTACGCAGTATTTT.

This chain uses TRBV25-1 with TRBJ1-1, with D tentatively TRBD1 (5 bases). The CDR3 extends over 14 amino acids. Germline CDR1 is MGHDK and CDR2 is SYGVNS. V was pared by 4 bases and J by 0 bases, with 9 bases between. CDR3 protein: CASSAGYMNTEAFF. The CDR3, as DNA: TGTGCCAGCAGTGCAGGGTACATGAACACTGAAGCTTTCTTT.

This clonotype has more than one count but fewer than ten. The chain recombines TRBV3-1 with TRBJ2-2; 8 nucleotides agree with TRBD2. CDR1 and CDR2 from the germline V gene are LGHDT and YNNKEL (reference sequence). The CDR3 is made up of 15 amino acids. V was pared by 4 bases and J by 1 base, with 2 bases of the junction left unmatched. In nucleotides, the CDR3 is TGTGCCAGCAGCCTTAGCGGGAAGAACACCGGGGAGCTGTTTTTT. Its translation: CASSLSGKNTGELFF.

V and J are TRBV18 and TRBJ2-3; 9 nucleotides match TRBD1. Trimming took 4 bases from V and 5 from J; bases not matched to a gene: 7. Germline assignment: CDR1 KGHSH and CDR2 LQKENI. The CDR3 extends over 15 amino acids. The CDR3 sequence is CASSLGQGLGDTQYF. CDR3 bases: TGTGCCAGCTCACTGGGACAGGGCCTCGGAGATACGCAGTATTTT.

The V gene is TRBV7-8, the J gene TRBJ2-3, with 10 bases aligning to TRBD2. There are 15 residues in the CDR3. CDR1 SGHVS and CDR2 FQNEAQ come from the germline V gene. V lost 3 bases, J lost 5 bases, and 5 bases stayed unmatched. CDR3 region: CASSFLLAGKDTQYF. The CDR3 DNA sequence: TGTGCCAGCAGCTTTCTACTAGCGGGAAAAGATACGCAGTATTTT. The full variable domain, completed using reference TRBV7-8 and TRBJ2-3, is GAGVSQSPRYKVAKRGQDVALRCDPISGHVSLFWYQQALGQGPEFLTYFQNEAQLDKSGLPSDRFFAERPEGSVSTLKIQRTQQEDSAVYLCASSFLLAGKDTQYFGPGTRLTVL.

The CDR3 sequence is CSVEGNEGYTF. CDR3 nucleotides: TGCAGCGTTGAAGGCAATGAGGGCTACACCTTC. The chain combines TRBV29-1 with TRBJ1-2; D unclear. Looked up from germline, CDR1 is SQVTM and CDR2 is ANQGSEA. This CDR3 has 11 amino acids. The germline V and J ends were trimmed by 1 base and 8 bases, with 8 bases remaining between them. The entire variable domain, with the rest obtained from reference TRBV29-1 and TRBJ1-2, is as follows: SAVISQKPSRDICQRGTSLTIQCQVDSQVTMMFWYRQQPGQSLTLIATANQGSEATYESGFVIDKFPISRPNLTFSTLTVSNMSPEDSSIYLCSVEGNEGYTFGSGTRLTVV.

The J gene is TRBJ2-7, the V gene TRBV5-1; D might be TRBD1 (6 bases). This CDR3 is built from 13 residues. Germline-derived CDR1 and CDR2 are SGHRS and YFSETQ. V lost 4 bases and J lost 2, with 10 bases in between. The CDR3 region has the DNA TGCGCCAGCAGCCGGGACACCGCCTACGAGCAGTACTTC. As protein: CASSRDTAYEQYF.

V gene TRBV5-1 combines with J gene TRBJ2-3; TRBD2 aligns across 7 bases. Unmatched junction bases numbered 8, after V lost 5 bases and J lost 2 bases. Per the germline V gene, CDR1 is SGHRS and CDR2 is YFSETQ. This CDR3 region has 15 residues. CDR3 loop: CASRLSLADTDTQYF. The CDR3 bases are TGCGCCAGCAGGCTCTCGCTAGCGGACACAGATACGCAGTATTTT.